This TCR delta chain was observed in a study of DNA immune sequencing with unique molecular identifiers. The CDR3 is 19 residues long. Germline V gene data show CDR1 as GEAIGNYY and CDR2 as EKD. Losses at the gene ends were 4 bases for V and 0 bases for J; bases not matched to a gene: 7. This clone is large in the sample. A 32-plex genomic DNA assay used primers for all 8 TRDV and 4 TRDJ genes. A 12-nucleotide UMI was added during around 3 barcoding PCR cycles before adapter PCR. TCRdb re-processed the multiplex PCR reads using CATT. The data hold over 1,500 delta-chain clones, with more than 5.5% observed a single time.

Sample: gamma-delta T cells from buffy coat blood. The chain links TRDV2 to TRDJ3, with 11 bases lining up with TRDD3. This receptor was taken from a human donor in good health. The CDR3 reads CACDLMGDTVSWDTRQMFF. The CDR3 DNA reads TGTGCCTGTGATCTTATGGGGGATACGGTCTCCTGGGACACCCGACAGATGTTTTTC.